This is a list of T cell receptor beta chains from one sample in a study of T cell changes during pregnancy in multiple sclerosis. The repertoire was sequenced with immunoSEQ multiplex PCR; TCRdb's copy has only in-frame clones and lacks some. The repertoire holds about 84,000 clones, with 94% as singletons. The sequenced sample was peripheral blood, obtained in the third trimester of pregnancy. These receptors originate from a female donor with multiple sclerosis, enrolled in a pregnancy study. CDR3s leave out the opening cysteine and the closing phenylalanine or tryptophan. D genes are given only for firm matches. Clone sizes are given selectively: once, few, many, or a class where the clone is expanded.

CDR3aa | abundance | v_gene | d_gene | j_gene
ARQANEKLF | - | TRBV30 | - | TRBJ1-4
ASSPTQGGMSEAF | - | TRBV9 | - | TRBJ1-1
ASRRRGEDTQY | - | TRBV7-8 | TRBD2 | TRBJ2-3
ASSRLTGETNEKLF | once | TRBV11-2 | TRBD1 | TRBJ1-4
ASSFFDRGLYQETQY | - | TRBV7-8 | TRBD1 | TRBJ2-5
ASRLEVGDQPQH | - | TRBV2 | - | TRBJ1-5
ASSRRGGWSWETQY | - | TRBV14 | TRBD2 | TRBJ2-5
ASSPIRETSTDTQY | - | TRBV7-6 | - | TRBJ2-3
ASSELGGPGEQF | - | TRBV10-1 | - | TRBJ2-1
ASKVGTGDQPQH | - | TRBV2 | TRBD1 | TRBJ1-5
ASSERVPGGGNTIY | - | TRBV2 | - | TRBJ1-3
ASSFQTGSQETQY | - | TRBV11-2 | - | TRBJ2-5
ASSGGQGEETQY | - | TRBV9 | TRBD1 | TRBJ2-5
ASSYTSRNNYGYT | - | TRBV6-6 | - | TRBJ1-2
ASDASGQPQH | - | TRBV19 | - | TRBJ1-5
ASSEVWSSYEQY | once | TRBV18 | - | TRBJ2-7
ASRPAGAGYEQY | - | TRBV10-2 | - | TRBJ2-7
ASSQERGPGEGNQPQH | - | TRBV4-1 | - | TRBJ1-5
ASSSKETQY | - | TRBV7-2 | - | TRBJ2-5
SLTGGRGDTQY | - | TRBV29-1 | TRBD2 | TRBJ2-3
ASSLSGARNEKLF | - | TRBV11-2 | - | TRBJ1-4
ASSLWLGDVSTDTQY | - | TRBV7-8 | - | TRBJ2-3
ASTGLRPNQPQH | - | TRBV28 | - | TRBJ1-5
ASSLGGDSSYEQY | - | TRBV19 | TRBD1 | TRBJ2-7
ASSPGTDDNENTEAF | - | TRBV5-1 | TRBD1 | TRBJ1-1
ASSQVSSIDEQF | - | TRBV19 | - | TRBJ2-1
SSRRGGTDTQY | - | TRBV29-1 | TRBD2 | TRBJ2-3
ASSFDRGTEAF | once | TRBV7-7 | TRBD1 | TRBJ1-1